The present entry profiles one T cell receptor beta chain with its context. Its specificity is not known. Trimming removed 1 base from V and 5 bases from J, with 17 bases in between. This CDR3 comprises 17 residues. Germline V CDR1 and CDR2: LGHDT, YNNKEL (reference sequence). This entry belongs to a study of T cell responses to AZD1222 COVID-19 vaccine. General study points: With two AZD1222 doses given, Spike-specific TCR breadth and depth both rose. The CD4 TCRs associated with vaccination extended across spike and predominated at 160-218 and 743-854. Reportedly, close to half of spike-specific TCRs are directed against unmutated variant regions. Sampled repertoires all dated from after the peak T cell response.

Sequencing used immunoSEQ multiplex PCR; TCRdb keeps in-frame clones, though not all of them. Found here are roughly 200,000 clones, around 90% of them singletons; the top ten hold less than 4.5%. The TCR comes from an adult who received the MenACWY meningococcal vaccine as a control. The source was peripheral blood, collected 28 days after the second dose of the MenACWY control vaccine. V and J are TRBV3-1 (or the pseudogene TRBV3-2) and TRBJ2-2; the D gene could be TRBD1 or TRBD2 (5 bases each). Here the CDR3 reads CASSQVGMGWGTGELFF. The CDR3, as DNA: TGTGCCAGCAGCCAAGTTGGTATGGGTTGGGGGACCGGGGAGCTGTTTTTT.